This T cell receptor (beta chain) was recovered during a study of blood T cell repertoires in COVID-19. About the research overall: Samples taken during acute and convalescent COVID-19 were collected in the United States, Italy and Spain.

CDR3 length equals 15 residues. Germline assignment: CDR1 KGHSH and CDR2 LQKENI. V was pared by 1 base and J by 0 bases, with 8 bases between. This clone was counted only a few times. In the original analysis: Estimation of nucleated cell counts relied on the amplification of reference gene primers. Sequencing used immunoSEQ multiplex PCR; TCRdb keeps in-frame clones, though not all of them. Clone size and the V and J calls come from that table; the DNA yielded D and trimming. The top ten clones hold about 16% of a sample with over 60,000 clones, approximately 86% of them seen once. Sequenced sample: peripheral blood. The sequence was collected from a man older than 75 with active COVID-19. The chain recombines TRBV18 with TRBJ2-3, with a tentative D call TRBD1 (5 bases). Here the CDR3 DNA reads TGTGCCAGCTCACCACAGGGGTCTAGCACAGATACGCAGTATTTT. Translating it yields CASSPQGSSTDTQYF.